This TCR beta chain was observed in a study of T-cell reconstitution after alpha-beta-depleted transplantation in children. Points from the study as a whole: T-cell counts and diversity at one year post-transplant came mainly from newly produced T cells.

This clonotype was counted between two and nine times. Its antigen is not identified. For TCRbeta, the library was prepared with unique molecular identifiers. Each CDR3 protein is one row after TCRdb ran MiXCR on the PCR reads. Altogether fewer than 700,000 distinct CDR3 sequences are present, more than 20% being singletons, with the ten largest covering 12% to 15%. Trimming took 4 bases from V and 2 from J, leaving 18 bases between them. The germline gives CDR1 SGHDT, CDR2 YYEEEE. The CDR3 spans 16 residues. This sequence joins TRBV5-6 and TRBJ2-5; D call uncertain. Sequenced material: PBMCs, mostly from graft donor cells, taken 360 days after TCRalphabeta/CD19-depleted stem cell transplant. The clonotype originates from a boy less than two years old who had a stem cell transplant for acute myeloid leukemia, so the T cells may come from the graft donor. The DNA for the CDR3 is TGTGCCAGCAGCCAGAGAGACCTTGGCCCACAAGAGACCCAGTACTTC. Translation: CASSQRDLGPQETQYF.